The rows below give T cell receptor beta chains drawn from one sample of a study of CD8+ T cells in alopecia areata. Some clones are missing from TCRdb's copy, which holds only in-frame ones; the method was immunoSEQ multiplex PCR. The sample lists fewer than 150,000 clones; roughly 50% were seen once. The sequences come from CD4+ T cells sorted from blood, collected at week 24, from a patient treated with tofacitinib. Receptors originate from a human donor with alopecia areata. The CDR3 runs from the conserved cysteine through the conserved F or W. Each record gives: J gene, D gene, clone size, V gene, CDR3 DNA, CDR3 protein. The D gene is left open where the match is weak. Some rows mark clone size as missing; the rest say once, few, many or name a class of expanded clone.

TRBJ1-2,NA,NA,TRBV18,TGTGCCAGCTCCCTAGGACAAGACCGATATGGCTACACCTTC,CASSLGQDRYGYTF
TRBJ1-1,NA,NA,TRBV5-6,TGTGCCAGCAGCTTGTTTACCAGGGTCCCTGAAGCTTTCTTT,CASSLFTRVPEAFF
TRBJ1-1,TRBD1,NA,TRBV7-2,TGTGCCAGCAGCTCGCAGGGGGCTAGAACTGAAGCTTTCTTT,CASSSQGARTEAFF
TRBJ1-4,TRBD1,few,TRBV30,TGTGCCTGGAGTGTACGAAACAGGGGGACCTCATATGGTGAAAAACTGTTTTTT,CAWSVRNRGTSYGEKLFF
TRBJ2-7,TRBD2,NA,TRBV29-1,TGCAGCGTTGGAGCGGGGGTTCCCTACGAGCAGTACTTC,CSVGAGVPYEQYF
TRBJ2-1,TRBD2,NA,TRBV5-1,TGCGCCAGCAGCCCTAGCGGGGAAAGCTACAATGAGCAGTTCTTC,CASSPSGESYNEQFF
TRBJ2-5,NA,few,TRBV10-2,TGCGCCAGCAGGGACAGCTCCCCGGAGACCCAGTACTTC,CASRDSSPETQYF
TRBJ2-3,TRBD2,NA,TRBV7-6,TGTGCCAGCAGCTTGAGAAGCGGGGGAAACTCCCCTAGCACAGATACGCAGTATTTT,CASSLRSGGNSPSTDTQYF
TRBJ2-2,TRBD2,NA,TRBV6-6,TGTGCCAGCAGTACCGGGACTAGTGTTACCGGGGAGCTGTTTTTT,CASSTGTSVTGELFF
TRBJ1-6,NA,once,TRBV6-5,TGTGCCAGCGGCTGGGGGGGCAGGGGAGATTCACCCCTCCACTTT,CASGWGGRGDSPLHF
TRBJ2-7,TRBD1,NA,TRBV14,TGTGCCAGCAGCCAAGAGATAGGACAGGTCAGCTTC,CASSQEIGQVSF
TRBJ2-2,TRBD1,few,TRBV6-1,TGTGCCAGCAGTCGACGGACAGGGGGGACCGGGGAGCTGTTTTTT,CASSRRTGGTGELFF
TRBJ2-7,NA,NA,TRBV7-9,TGTGCCAGCAGCCAAGACAGCACCTACGAGCAGTACTTC,CASSQDSTYEQYF
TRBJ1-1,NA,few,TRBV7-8,TGTGCCAGCAGCTTAGGACAGGCCTTTGAAGCTTTCTTT,CASSLGQAFEAFF
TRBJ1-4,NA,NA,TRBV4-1,TGCGCCAGCAGCCAGAATGTTGGGGGAGCTAATGAAAAACTGTTTTTT,CASSQNVGGANEKLFF
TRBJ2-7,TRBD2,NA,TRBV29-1,TGCAGCGTTGGGGGACTAGCGGGGAACTACGAGCAGTACTTC,CSVGGLAGNYEQYF
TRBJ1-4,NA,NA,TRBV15,TGTGCCACCAGCAGAGAAGCCACACGGGGACTGTTTTTT,CATSREATRGLFF
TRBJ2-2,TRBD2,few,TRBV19,TGTGCCAGTAGTATACGCACTAGCGGGGGGGACACCGGGGAGCTGTTTTTT,CASSIRTSGGDTGELFF
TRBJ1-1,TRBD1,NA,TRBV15,TGTGCCACCAGCAGAGATCATAGGACAGGGCAGAACACTGAAGCTTTCTTT,CATSRDHRTGQNTEAFF
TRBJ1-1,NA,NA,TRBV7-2,TGTGCCAGCAGCCCAATACAGGGCCCTGAAGCTTTCTTT,CASSPIQGPEAFF
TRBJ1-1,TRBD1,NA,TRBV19,TGTGCCATAAGGGACAGGGCTGAAGCTTTCTTT,CAIRDRAEAFF
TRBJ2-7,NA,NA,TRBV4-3,TGCGCCAGCAGCCAAGAACAGAACCGGGGGGCCAACGAGCAGTACTTC,CASSQEQNRGANEQYF
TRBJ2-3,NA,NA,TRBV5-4,TGTGCCAGCAGCCCCCGCCGACAGGATACGCAGTATTTT,CASSPRRQDTQYF
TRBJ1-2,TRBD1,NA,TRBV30,TGTGCCTGGACCATATCTAGGACAGGGTTTTTCTATGGCTACACCTTC,CAWTISRTGFFYGYTF
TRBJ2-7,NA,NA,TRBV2,TGTGCCAGCAGGGGGCGGAGCTCCTACGAGCAGTACTTC,CASRGRSSYEQYF
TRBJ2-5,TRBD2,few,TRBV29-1,TGCAGCGTTGGACTAGCGAGCGAGACCCAGTACTTC,CSVGLASETQYF
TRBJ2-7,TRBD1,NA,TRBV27,TGTGCCAGCAGTTTATTCCCCGGGACAGGGGGCAGCGAGCAGTACTTC,CASSLFPGTGGSEQYF
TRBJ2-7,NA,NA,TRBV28,TGTGCCAGCAGTCGAGGCGGGGACTCCTACGAGCAGTACTTC,CASSRGGDSYEQYF
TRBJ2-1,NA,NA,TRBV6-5,TGTGCCAGCAGTTACTCACCGGGACACGGTCAGTTCTTC,CASSYSPGHGQFF
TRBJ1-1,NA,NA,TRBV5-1,TGCGCCAGCAGCCTGGAGGGCAGGGGTGAAGCTTTCTTT,CASSLEGRGEAFF
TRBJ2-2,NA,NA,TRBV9,TGTGCCAGCAGCGTAGACTTACCCGGGGAGCTGTTTTTT,CASSVDLPGELFF
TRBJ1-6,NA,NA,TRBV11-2,TGTGCCAGCAGCTTAGACAGGGGAGGTAATAATTCACCCCTCCACTTT,CASSLDRGGNNSPLHF
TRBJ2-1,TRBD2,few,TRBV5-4,TGTGCCAGCAGCCCTGGACTAGCGGGGACCAATGAGCAGTTCTTC,CASSPGLAGTNEQFF
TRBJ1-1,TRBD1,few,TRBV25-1,TGTGCCAGCACCGGGGGATGGACAGGGAGGAACACTGAAGCTTTCTTT,CASTGGWTGRNTEAFF
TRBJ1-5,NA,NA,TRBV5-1,TGCGCCAGCAGCCCTGGGGGGGTGGCGGGTCAGCCCCAGCATTTT,CASSPGGVAGQPQHF
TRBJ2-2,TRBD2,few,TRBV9,TGTGCCAGCAGCCCCTTAGGGAGGGGTCACGGGGAGCTGTTTTTT,CASSPLGRGHGELFF
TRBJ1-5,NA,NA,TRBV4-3,TGCGCCAGCAGCCAAGGCTCGGCGGGGGGTCAGCCCCAGCATTTT,CASSQGSAGGQPQHF
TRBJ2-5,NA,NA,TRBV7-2,TGTGCCAGCAGCCCCCAGGGAGAAGAGACCCAGTACTTC,CASSPQGEETQYF
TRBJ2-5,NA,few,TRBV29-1,TGCAGCGTTGCGCCTGGAGAGACCCAGTACTTC,CSVAPGETQYF
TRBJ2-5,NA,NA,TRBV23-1,TGCGCCAGCAGTCAATCGAAGAGGCCCATCCCCGGAGAAGAGACCCAGTACTTC,CASSQSKRPIPGEETQYF
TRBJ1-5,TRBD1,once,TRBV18,TGTGCCAGCCAGGGACAGATTAATCAGCCCCAGCATTTT,CASQGQINQPQHF
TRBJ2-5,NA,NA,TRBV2,TGTGCCAGCAGTGTCCAGGGCGAGACCCAGTACTTC,CASSVQGETQYF
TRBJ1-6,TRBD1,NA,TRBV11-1,TGTGCCAGCAGCCAAGGACAGGCTCGGCCCCTCCACTTT,CASSQGQARPLHF